One sample yielded the 29 T cell receptor beta chains listed below, sequenced in a study of CD8 T cells in ankylosing spondylitis. MiXCR, run by TCRdb on the 5' RACE reads, gives a single entry per CDR3 protein. The sample carries a few hundred thousand distinct CDR3 sequences, about 10% recorded once. The specimen was blood, either unsorted or a sorted T cell fraction (not recorded which). The receptor source for this set is a male donor with ankylosing spondylitis or in good health (not recorded which).

Ten or more counts support this clonotype. The chain carries TRBV16 and TRBJ2-1, with 11 positions matching TRBD1. V lost 4 bases and J lost 7; bases outside the gene matches: 9. This CDR3 is 16 amino acids long. Germline lookup yields CDR1 KGHSY and CDR2 FQNENV. CDR3: CASSPRTGGVVNEQFF. The CDR3 DNA follows: TGTGCCAGCAGCCCCCGGACAGGGGGCGTTGTAAATGAGCAGTTCTTC. Combining the CDR3 with reference TRBV16 and TRBJ2-1 gives the whole variable domain GEEVAQTPKHLVRGEGQKAKLYCAPIKGHSYVFWYQQVLKNEFKFLISFQNENVFDETGMPKERFSAKCLPNSPCSLEIQATKLEDSAVYFCASSPRTGGVVNEQFFGPGTRLTVL.

This clonotype was picked up many times. This chain joins TRBV29-1 and TRBJ2-7; TRBD1 aligns across 7 bases. The germline V gene has CDR1 SQVTM and CDR2 ANQGSEA. The CDR3 totals 12 residues. The V and J ends lost 6 bases and 3 bases, in that order; junction bases with no gene match: 5. The CDR3 loop is CSVGTDSYEQYF. Written as DNA, the CDR3 is TGCAGCGTCGGGACAGACAGCTACGAGCAGTACTTC.

In this sample, this clonotype turned up a few times. The rearrangement links TRBV5-1 to TRBJ2-4, with D possibly TRBD1 on 5 matching bases. The V gene's germline CDR1 is SGHRS and CDR2 YFSETQ. Between the trimmed V and J ends, which lost 4 bases and 0 bases, there was a span of 14 bases. This CDR3 comprises 16 residues. Here the CDR3 DNA reads TGCGCCAGCAGCCAGACAGCCCTGCTAGCCAAAAACATTCAGTACTTC. Protein: CASSQTALLAKNIQYF. Combining the CDR3 with reference TRBV5-1 and TRBJ2-4 gives the whole variable domain KAGVTQTPRYLIKTRGQQVTLSCSPISGHRSVSWYQQTPGQGLQFLFEYFSETQRNKGNFPGRFSGRQFSNSRSEMNVSTLELGDSALYLCASSQTALLAKNIQYFGAGTRLSVL.

This clonotype occurred a few times. V gene TRBV24-1 combines with J gene TRBJ2-1; 11 nucleotides match TRBD2. The trim removed 7 bases at V and 5 bases at J, leaving 9 bases unmatched. The CDR3 has 16 residues. In germline, CDR1 is KGHDR, CDR2 SFDVKD. The DNA for the CDR3 is TGTGCCACCAGCGCCCCACTAGCGGGGGTCGACAATGAGCAGTTCTTC. Its translation: CATSAPLAGVDNEQFF.

The rearrangement links TRBV6-1 to TRBJ1-1, with a tentative D call TRBD1 (6 bases). Trimming removed 6 bases at V and 8 bases at J, with 19 bases between. CDR1 is MNHNS and CDR2 is SASEGT in the germline V gene. The CDR3 is 14 residues long. The CDR3 loop is CASSSAGDIAEAFF. CDR3 coding DNA: TGTGCCAGCAGCTCCGCAGGGGACATAGCGGAAGCTTTCTTT.

This clonotype was recorded at least ten times. This chain uses TRBV5-1 with TRBJ2-3, with 9 bases fitting TRBD2. Germline assignment: CDR1 SGHRS and CDR2 YFSETQ. There are 15 residues in the CDR3. With 3 bases clipped from V and 2 bases from J, the junction kept 4 bases outside the gene matches. CDR3 amino acids: CASSSRTSATDTQYF. The CDR3, as DNA: TGCGCCAGCAGCTCTCGGACTAGCGCCACAGATACGCAGTATTTT. Variable domain in full (rest from reference TRBV5-1 and TRBJ2-3): KAGVTQTPRYLIKTRGQQVTLSCSPISGHRSVSWYQQTPGQGLQFLFEYFSETQRNKGNFPGRFSGRQFSNSRSEMNVSTLELGDSALYLCASSSRTSATDTQYFGPGTRLTVL.

The rearrangement joins TRBV11-3 to TRBJ2-2; 7 nucleotides align to TRBD2. CDR1 and CDR2 from the germline V gene are SGHNT and YENEEA. The length of the CDR3 is 15 residues. With 1 base clipped from V and 5 bases from J, the junction kept 4 bases outside the gene matches. CDR3 nucleotides: TGTGCCAGCAGCTTAGCTCTCGGGGGGACCGGGGAGCTGTTTTTT. Protein: CASSLALGGTGELFF.

In its sample, this clonotype was seen many times. The chain is built from TRBV12-3 or TRBV12-4 and TRBJ1-3; D unclear. The germline V and J ends were trimmed by 9 bases and 4 bases, with 7 bases remaining between them. CDR3 length: 11 amino acids. In DNA, the CDR3 is TGTGCCAGTACGACAGGAAACACCATATATTTT. The encoded protein is CASTTGNTIYF.

The chain is built from TRBV5-1 and TRBJ1-2; 7 nucleotides line up with TRBD1. The trim removed 2 bases at V and 8 bases at J, leaving 9 bases unmatched. There are 14 residues in the CDR3. The germline gives CDR1 SGHRS, CDR2 YFSETQ. CDR3 protein: CASSFSGGMEGYTF. The DNA of the CDR3 is TGCGCCAGCAGCTTTTCAGGGGGGATGGAAGGCTACACCTTC.

This rearrangement joins TRBV7-9 to TRBJ1-2, with D possibly TRBD1 on 5 matching bases. The length of the CDR3 is 15 residues. CDR1 is SEHNR, CDR2 FQNEAQ, per germline (reference sequence). V gave up 5 bases and J gave up 4 bases, with 17 bases separating them. The DNA for the CDR3 is TGTGCCAGCAGCCCCCAGGGATTAGGACGCTATGGCTACACCTTC. Its translation is CASSPQGLGRYGYTF.

This clonotype has a count of ten or more. The genes are TRBV28 and TRBJ1-2; the match to TRBD1 covers 10 bases. This CDR3 is built from 16 residues. V was pared by 2 bases and J by 4 bases, with 7 bases of the junction left unmatched. Germline values: CDR1 MDHEN, CDR2 SYDVKM. CDR3 coding DNA: TGTGCCAGCAGTTTACCGGGACAGGGGAGGGTCTATGGCTACACCTTC. This gives the protein CASSLPGQGRVYGYTF.

This clonotype has ten or more counts. The chain joins TRBV4-1 to TRBJ2-7; 8 nucleotides line up with TRBD1. The CDR3 length is 17 residues. After removal of 0 bases from V and 6 bases from J, the junction contained 13 bases not matched to a gene. The germline gives CDR1 MGHRA, CDR2 YSYEKL. The CDR3 here is CASSQEEGSQGGFEQYF. The CDR3 nucleotides read TGCGCCAGCAGCCAAGAAGAGGGTTCACAGGGGGGATTCGAGCAGTACTTC.

This clonotype showed up many times. The J gene is TRBJ2-2, the V gene TRBV7-3; TRBD1 aligns across 8 bases. J was trimmed by 0 bases and V by 4 bases; bases with no gene match: 4. Looked up from germline, CDR1 is SGHTA and CDR2 is FQGTGA. The CDR3 loop spans 16 amino acids. CDR3 protein: CASSYSTGANTGELFF. CDR3 in DNA: TGTGCCAGCAGCTATTCGACAGGGGCGAACACCGGGGAGCTGTTTTTT. Variable domain in full (rest from reference TRBV7-3 and TRBJ2-2): GAGVSQTPSNKVTEKGKYVELRCDPISGHTALYWYRQSLGQGPEFLIYFQGTGAADDSGLPNDRFFAVRPEGSVSTLKIQRTERGDSAVYLCASSYSTGANTGELFFGEGSRLTVL.

This chain uses TRBV3-1 with TRBJ2-2; 12 bases match TRBD2. After removal of 3 bases from V and 6 bases from J, the junction contained 5 bases not matched to a gene. This CDR3 is built from 16 residues. CDR1 and CDR2 from the germline V gene are LGHDT and YNNKEL (reference sequence). The CDR3 DNA reads as TGTGCCAGCAGCCAGTGGGGACTAGCGGGTGCCGGGGAGCTGTTTTTT. Its protein is CASSQWGLAGAGELFF.

This clonotype has ten or more counts. V gene TRBV12-3 or TRBV12-4 combines with J gene TRBJ1-2; D gene uncertain. This CDR3 has 14 residues. Deletions cut 3 bases from V and 4 bases from J, with 12 bases between. CDR3 in amino acids: CASSFETRGYGYTF. The CDR3 DNA sequence: TGTGCCAGCAGTTTTGAGACGCGGGGCTATGGCTACACCTTC.

This clonotype was counted many times. J is TRBJ2-4 and V is TRBV5-6; 8 nucleotides line up with TRBD1. The CDR3 runs to 18 residues. Unmatched junction bases numbered 18, after V lost 4 bases and J lost 6 bases. The germline gives CDR1 SGHDT, CDR2 YYEEEE. The CDR3 loop is CASSGSRGQLGVINIQYF. As DNA, the CDR3 is TGTGCCAGCAGCGGGAGCAGGGGGCAATTGGGAGTTATAAACATTCAGTACTTC.

The J gene is TRBJ2-5, the V gene TRBV5-1; 10 nucleotides align to TRBD2. V lost 4 bases, J lost 4 bases, and 13 bases stayed unmatched. The CDR3 has 17 residues. The germline V gene has CDR1 SGHRS and CDR2 YFSETQ. DNA for the CDR3: TGCGCCAGCAGCGCGGTAGCGGGGGGCAGTGGTATAGAGACCCAGTACTTC. This gives the protein CASSAVAGGSGIETQYF.

The sample holds many counts of this clonotype. Here the CDR3 reads CASFWGGMGVTEAFF. The CDR3 DNA reads as TGTGCCAGCTTTTGGGGGGGAATGGGGGTTACTGAAGCTTTCTTT. The rearrangement links TRBV28 to TRBJ1-1; maybe TRBD1 (5 bases). The CDR3 has 15 residues. The germline gives CDR1 MDHEN, CDR2 SYDVKM. Trimming removed 8 bases from V and 5 bases from J, with 21 bases in between.

This clonotype was detected many times. The chain is built from TRBV9 and TRBJ2-7, with TRBD1 matching over 8 bases. V was clipped by 4 bases and J by 6 bases; unmatched bases: 9. Per the germline V gene, CDR1 is SGDLS and CDR2 is YYNGEE. This CDR3 is built from 14 residues. The CDR3 loop is CASSPLRGLGEQYF. DNA of the CDR3: TGTGCCAGCAGCCCACTCAGGGGGCTCGGCGAGCAGTACTTC. Supplemented by reference TRBV9 and TRBJ2-7, the full variable domain reads DSGVTQTPKHLITATGQRVTLRCSPRSGDLSVYWYQQSLDQGLQFLIQYYNGEERAKGNILERFSAQQFPDLHSELNLSSLELGDSALYFCASSPLRGLGEQYFGPGTRLTVT.

This clonotype was observed at least ten times. The CDR3 DNA reads TGTGCCAGCGGGCGCTGGGTTCAGAACACCGGGGAGCTGTTTTTT. Protein sequence: CASGRWVQNTGELFF. The gene calls are TRBV5-6 and TRBJ2-2, with D uncertain. The CDR3 loop spans 15 amino acids. The V gene's germline CDR1 is SGHDT and CDR2 YYEEEE. V was shortened by 7 bases and J by 1 base, with 14 bases between the two germline ends.

In this sample, this clonotype turned up many times. The rearrangement links TRBV9 to TRBJ1-5; TRBD1 might be the D (5 bases). The CDR3 contains 14 residues. V shed 4 bases and J shed 7 bases, with 15 bases lying between them. Germline-derived CDR1 and CDR2 are SGDLS and YYNGEE. This CDR3 reads CASSPRGEYQPQHF. In nucleotides, the CDR3 is TGTGCCAGCAGCCCTAGAGGGGAATACCAGCCCCAGCATTTT.

This clonotype has at least ten counts. CDR3 DNA: TGTGCCAGCAGTTTATCCCGAGTGGATTCACCCCTCCACTTT. It codes for CASSLSRVDSPLHF. V usage is TRBV28 and J usage is TRBJ1-6; no firm D call. The CDR3 runs 14 residues. Trimming shortened V by 1 base and J by 8 bases, and 9 bases separated the two germline ends. The germline CDR1 and CDR2 sequences are MDHEN and SYDVKM.

This clonotype was counted many times. The gene calls are TRBV11-1 and TRBJ1-1; 8 nucleotides agree with TRBD1. V was clipped by 4 bases and J by 6 bases; unmatched bases: 10. There are 15 residues in the CDR3. From germline, CDR1 is SGHAT and CDR2 FQDESV (reference sequence). This chain's CDR3 is CASSSLTGAAAEAFF. In nucleotides, the CDR3 is TGTGCCAGCAGCTCGTTGACAGGGGCTGCCGCTGAAGCTTTCTTT.

The chain joins TRBV20-1 to TRBJ2-7; 10 bases map to TRBD2. The CDR3 contains 15 residues. V gave up 1 base and J gave up 5 bases; unmatched junction bases: 8. Germline loops: CDR1 DFQATT, CDR2 SNEGSKA (reference sequence). CDR3 protein: CSARGQTSGSHEQYF. The DNA of the CDR3 is TGCAGTGCTAGAGGTCAGACTAGCGGGTCCCACGAGCAGTACTTC.

With respect to this clonotype: This clone may be a read error of a much larger clone one base away. CDR3 in DNA: TGTGCCAGCATGTCAGACAATGAGGAGTTCTTC. Protein product: CASMSDNEEFF. The rearrangement joins TRBV6-1 to TRBJ2-1; unclear D gene. Germline CDR1 and CDR2: MNHNS and SASEGT. This CDR3 spans 11 amino acids.

This clonotype was recorded a few times. CDR3 in amino acids: CASSGTGTGELFF. In DNA, the CDR3 is TGTGCCAGCAGCGGGACCGGCACCGGGGAGCTGTTTTTT. The chain combines TRBV3-1 with TRBJ2-2; D tentatively reads TRBD1 or TRBD2 (5 bases each). CDR1 is LGHDT and CDR2 is YNNKEL in the germline V gene (reference sequence). This CDR3 is built from 13 residues. Trimming stripped 5 bases from V and 4 bases from J, with 8 bases between.

At least ten counts were recorded for this clonotype. This chain connects TRBV12-3 or TRBV12-4 to TRBJ1-3; D is undetermined. Trimming left V 5 bases short and J 4 bases short, with 9 bases between. The CDR3 contains 13 residues. CDR3 in DNA: TGTGCCAGCAGTAGTACCGTCGGAAACACCATATATTTT. Amino acid sequence: CASSSTVGNTIYF.

In this sample, this clonotype turned up a few times. The chain couples TRBV20-1 to TRBJ2-5; no firm D call. The germline CDR1 and CDR2 sequences are DFQATT and SNEGSKA (reference sequence). Between the trimmed V and J ends, which lost 3 bases and 10 bases, there was a span of 6 bases. The CDR3 runs 9 residues. CDR3 loop: CSASPRQYF. CDR3 nucleotides: TGCAGTGCTAGCCCCCGCCAGTACTTC.

This clonotype has at least ten counts. This chain connects TRBV12-3 or TRBV12-4 to TRBJ1-5, with D uncertain. The CDR3 contains 16 residues. V lost 5 bases and J 3 bases, leaving 17 bases between the germline ends. The DNA for the CDR3 is TGTGCCAGCAGTCGCGGTTTCGTCGCCACCAATCAGCCCCAGCATTTT. Translated, it gives CASSRGFVATNQPQHF.